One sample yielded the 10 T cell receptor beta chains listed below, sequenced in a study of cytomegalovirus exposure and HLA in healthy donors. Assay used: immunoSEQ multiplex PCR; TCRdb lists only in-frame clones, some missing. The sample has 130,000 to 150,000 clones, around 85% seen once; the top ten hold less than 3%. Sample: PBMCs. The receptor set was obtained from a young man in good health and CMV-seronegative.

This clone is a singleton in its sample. The CDR3 nucleotides are TGTGCCAGCAGTTTGGGGGGGGCCCGGGACACCATATATTTT. Its protein product is CASSLGGARDTIYF. The genes are TRBV28 and TRBJ1-3, with D maybe TRBD1 (6 bases). Germline V gene lookup returns CDR1 MDHEN and CDR2 SYDVKM. The CDR3 extends over 14 amino acids. The V end was cut by 3 bases, the J end by 8 bases, with 14 bases between.

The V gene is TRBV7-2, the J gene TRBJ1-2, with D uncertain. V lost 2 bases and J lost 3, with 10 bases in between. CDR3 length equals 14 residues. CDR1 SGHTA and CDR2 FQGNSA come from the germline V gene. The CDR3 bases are TGTGCCAGCAGCTTAAATAGCGGGGACTATGGCTACACCTTC. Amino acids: CASSLNSGDYGYTF.

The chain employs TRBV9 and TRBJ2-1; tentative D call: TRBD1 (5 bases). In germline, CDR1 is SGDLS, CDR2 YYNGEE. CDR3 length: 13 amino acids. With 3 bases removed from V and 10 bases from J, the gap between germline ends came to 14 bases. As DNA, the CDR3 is TGTGCCAGCAGCGGTTTAGGGGTGGGGGAGCAGTTCTTC. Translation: CASSGLGVGEQFF.

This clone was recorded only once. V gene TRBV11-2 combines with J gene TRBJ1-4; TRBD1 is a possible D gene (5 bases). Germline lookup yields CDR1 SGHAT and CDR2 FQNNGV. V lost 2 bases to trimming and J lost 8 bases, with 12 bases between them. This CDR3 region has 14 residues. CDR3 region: CASSLSGLGEKLFF. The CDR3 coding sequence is TGTGCCAGCAGCTTATCAGGGTTGGGGGAAAAACTGTTTTTT.

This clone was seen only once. CDR3 nucleotide sequence: TGTGCCTGGAGTGCCGCCGGACAGGTCCTTAGCTCCTACGAGCAGTACTTC. This translates into CAWSAAGQVLSSYEQYF. The chain couples TRBV30 to TRBJ2-7; 7 nucleotides line up with TRBD1. Germline CDR1 reads GTSNPN; CDR2 reads SVGIG (reference sequence). With 1 base clipped from V and 0 bases from J, the junction kept 12 bases outside the gene matches. This CDR3 comprises 17 residues.

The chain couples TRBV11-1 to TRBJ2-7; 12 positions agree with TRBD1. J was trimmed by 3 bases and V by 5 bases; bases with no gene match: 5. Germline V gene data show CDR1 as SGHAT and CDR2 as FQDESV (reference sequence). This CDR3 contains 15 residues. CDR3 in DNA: TGTGCCAGCAGCCCGGGACAGGGGGCTAGCTACGAGCAGTACTTC. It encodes CASSPGQGASYEQYF.

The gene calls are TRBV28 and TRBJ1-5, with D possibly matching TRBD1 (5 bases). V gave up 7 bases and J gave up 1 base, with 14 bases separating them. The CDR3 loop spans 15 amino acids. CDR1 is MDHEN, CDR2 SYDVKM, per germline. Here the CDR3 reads CASIPSAGSNQPQHF. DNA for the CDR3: TGTGCCAGCATCCCCTCGGCAGGGAGCAATCAGCCCCAGCATTTT.

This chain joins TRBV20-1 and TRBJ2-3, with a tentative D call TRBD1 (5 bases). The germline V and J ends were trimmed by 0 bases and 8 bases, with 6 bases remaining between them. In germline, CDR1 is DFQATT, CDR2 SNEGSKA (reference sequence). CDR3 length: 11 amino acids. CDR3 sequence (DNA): TGCAGTGCTAGAGATAGGGGTACGCAGTATTTT. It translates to CSARDRGTQYF.

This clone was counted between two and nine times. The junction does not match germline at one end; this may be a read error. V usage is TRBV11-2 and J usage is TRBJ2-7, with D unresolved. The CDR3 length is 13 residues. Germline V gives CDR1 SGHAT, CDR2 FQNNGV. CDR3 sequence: CANSLVSQIQQYF. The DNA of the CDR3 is TGTGCCAACAGCTTAGTTAGCCAGATCCAGCAGTACTTC.

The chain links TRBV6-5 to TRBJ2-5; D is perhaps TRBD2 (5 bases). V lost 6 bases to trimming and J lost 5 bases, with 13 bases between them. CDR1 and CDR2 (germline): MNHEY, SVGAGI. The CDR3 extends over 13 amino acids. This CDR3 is CASRRRGSETQYF. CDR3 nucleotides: TGTGCCAGCAGGCGTCGGGGAAGCGAGACCCAGTACTTC.